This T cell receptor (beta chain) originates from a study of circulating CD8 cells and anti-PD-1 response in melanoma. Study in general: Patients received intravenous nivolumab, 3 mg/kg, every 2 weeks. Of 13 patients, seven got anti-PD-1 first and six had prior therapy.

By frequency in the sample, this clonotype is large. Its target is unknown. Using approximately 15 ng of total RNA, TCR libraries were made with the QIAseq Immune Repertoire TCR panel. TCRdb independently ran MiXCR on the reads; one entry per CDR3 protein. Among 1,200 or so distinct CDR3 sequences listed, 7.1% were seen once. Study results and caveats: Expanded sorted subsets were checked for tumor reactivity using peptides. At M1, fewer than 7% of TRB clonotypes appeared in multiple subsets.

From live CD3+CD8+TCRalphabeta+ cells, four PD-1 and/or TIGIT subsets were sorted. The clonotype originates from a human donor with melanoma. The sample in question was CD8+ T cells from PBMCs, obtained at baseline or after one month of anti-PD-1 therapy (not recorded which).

CDR3 sequence (DNA): TGTGCCAGCAGTCCTAGCGGGAGTAGCACAGATACGCAGTATTTT. It translates to CASSPSGSSTDTQYF. The genes are TRBV7-9 and TRBJ2-3; 10 positions match TRBD2. The CDR3 sequence is 15 residues long. Germline values: CDR1 SEHNR, CDR2 FQNEAQ (reference sequence). With 6 bases clipped from V and 0 bases from J, the junction kept 3 bases outside the gene matches.